Listed below are T cell receptor beta chains from one sample, sequenced in a study of T cells in Graves' hyperthyroidism and ophthalmopathy. A single record per CDR3 protein comes from TCRdb applying MiXCR to the multiplex PCR reads. The data hold 300,000 to 450,000 distinct CDR3 sequences, with roughly 14% observed a single time. The sample was blood. Source of these receptors: a man aged 30-40 years with Graves' hyperthyroidism that later progressed to Graves' ophthalmopathy. Both conserved end residues are trimmed from each CDR3. Each record gives: V gene, CDR3 protein.

V: TRBV6-1
CDR3: ASTRTGKWGSPLH

V: TRBV30
CDR3: AREGTGATEAF

V: TRBV6-1
CDR3: ASRGRGTDTQY

V: TRBV5-1
CDR3: ASSMQGVGTGELF

V: TRBV10-3
CDR3: AIRTSGGYNEQF

V: TRBV12-3/TRBV12-4
CDR3: ASGGLGETGELF

V: TRBV10-3
CDR3: AISEKGNSPLH

V: TRBV24-1
CDR3: ATSDLGRGASEAF

V: TRBV25-1
CDR3: ASSERVGGFSYNEQF

V: TRBV7-9
CDR3: ASSFGAGGTEAF

V: TRBV7-2
CDR3: ASSLGTRQGEQY

V: TRBV6-1
CDR3: ASRAIAGSKQF

V: TRBV2
CDR3: ASRGDSASGQY

V: TRBV6-5
CDR3: ASSYSGTANNQPQH

V: TRBV12-3/TRBV12-4
CDR3: ASSLVLGSNQPQH

V: TRBV2
CDR3: ASALGWSEETQY

V: TRBV7-9
CDR3: ASSFDKGTVNHQPQH

V: TRBV5-1
CDR3: ASRRETGAANTEAF

V: TRBV6-1
CDR3: ASREVGGNSYEQY

V: TRBV29-1
CDR3: SARHNTEAF

V: TRBV12-3/TRBV12-4
CDR3: ASSFTGVNYGYT

V: TRBV19
CDR3: ASSKSRGLETQY

V: TRBV28
CDR3: ASTGTANTGELF

V: TRBV12-5
CDR3: ASGLLTGGAEF

V: TRBV15
CDR3: ATSRDGGAVYEQY

V: TRBV20-1
CDR3: SASGLGYDQETQY

V: TRBV10-3
CDR3: AISEPLVRTQY

V: TRBV7-8
CDR3: ASSLPGKGGETQY

V: TRBV5-1
CDR3: ASSPRGGGTDTQY

V: TRBV12-3/TRBV12-4
CDR3: ASSLRTSLQY

V: TRBV20-1
CDR3: SAPGSHTDTQY

V: TRBV7-9
CDR3: ASSLGGGTGGSEQY

V: TRBV7-2
CDR3: ASSLVPAGGLGNEQF